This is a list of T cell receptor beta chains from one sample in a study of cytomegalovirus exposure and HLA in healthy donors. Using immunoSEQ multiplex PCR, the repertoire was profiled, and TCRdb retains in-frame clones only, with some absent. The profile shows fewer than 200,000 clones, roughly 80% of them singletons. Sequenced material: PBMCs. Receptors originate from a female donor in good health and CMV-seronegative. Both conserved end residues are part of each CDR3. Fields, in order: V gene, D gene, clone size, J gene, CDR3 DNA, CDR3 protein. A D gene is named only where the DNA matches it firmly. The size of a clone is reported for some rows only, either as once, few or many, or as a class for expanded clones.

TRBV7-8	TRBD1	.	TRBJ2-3	TGTGCCAGCAGCTACCGAACCGGGACAGCGCAGTATTTT	CASSYRTGTAQYF
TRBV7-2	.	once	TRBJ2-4	TGTGCCAGCAGCTTATTTCCCCAGGGGTCAGCCAAAAACATTCAGTACTTC	CASSLFPQGSAKNIQYF
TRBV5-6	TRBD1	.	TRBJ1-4	TGTGCCAGCAGCTCCAGACAGGGGGCGAGGGTGGCTGAAAAACTGTTTTTT	CASSSRQGARVAEKLFF
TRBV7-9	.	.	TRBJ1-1	TGTGCCAGCGAGCAAGAACGAACGGAAGCTTTCTTT	CASEQERTEAFF
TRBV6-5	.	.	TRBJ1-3	TGTGCCAGCAGCTCAGACTCCCGCTCTGGAAACACCATATATTTT	CASSSDSRSGNTIYF
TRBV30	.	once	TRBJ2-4	TGTGCCTGGAGTCCCCGGTGGACAGACAAAGCCAAAAACATTCAGTACTTC	CAWSPRWTDKAKNIQYF
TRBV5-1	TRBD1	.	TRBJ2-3	TGCGCCAGCAGCTTGGGACAGGGTGGAGCAGATACGCAGTATTTT	CASSLGQGGADTQYF
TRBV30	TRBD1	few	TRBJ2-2	TGTGCCTGGAATCGCAGGGGGACCGGGGAGCTGTTTTTT	CAWNRRGTGELFF
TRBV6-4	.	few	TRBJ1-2	TGTGCCAGCAGTGACTCGCCGGACTCCTCTGTTTATGGCTACACCTTC	CASSDSPDSSVYGYTF
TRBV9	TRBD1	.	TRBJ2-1	TGTGCCAGCAGCACGGGACAGAGCTCCTACAATGAGCAGTTCTTC	CASSTGQSSYNEQFF
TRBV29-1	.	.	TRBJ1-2	TGCAGCGTTGTCGGGGAAGGTAACTATGGCTACACCTTC	CSVVGEGNYGYTF
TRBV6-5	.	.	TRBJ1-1	TGTGCCAGCAGTTATACCAACACAAACACTGAAGCTTTCTTT	CASSYTNTNTEAFF
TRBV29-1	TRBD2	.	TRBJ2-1	TGCAGCGTTGATTTGTCGGGGGGGCGTAATGAGCAGTTCTTC	CSVDLSGGRNEQFF
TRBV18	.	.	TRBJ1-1	TGTGCCAGCTCACCAGGCGGGAGAGGTGAAGCTTTCTTT	CASSPGGRGEAFF
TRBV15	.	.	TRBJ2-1	TGTGCCACCAGCAGAGAGGGGACAAGGAATGAGCAGTTCTTC	CATSREGTRNEQFF
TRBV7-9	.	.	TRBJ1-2	TGTGCCAGCAGCTTAGAGGGGATAATAGGCTACACCTTC	CASSLEGIIGYTF
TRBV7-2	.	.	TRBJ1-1	TGTGCCAGCAGCTTAGGGGGAGGGTATGCTTTCTTT	CASSLGGGYAFF
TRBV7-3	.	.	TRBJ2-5	TGTGCCAGCAGCCTAGGCACTCAAGAGACCCAGTACTTC	CASSLGTQETQYF
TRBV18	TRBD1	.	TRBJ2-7	TGTGCCAGCTCACCGATAAGGACAGGGGGCTCCGAGCAGTACTTC	CASSPIRTGGSEQYF
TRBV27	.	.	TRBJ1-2	TGTGCCAGCAGGAGTCCGCTGCGGCATGGCTACACCTTC	CASRSPLRHGYTF
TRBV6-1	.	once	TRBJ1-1	TGTGCCAGCAGTGAACGGGACTCCCCGCACACTGAAGCTTTCTTT	CASSERDSPHTEAFF
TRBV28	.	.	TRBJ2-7	TGTGCCACAGTTTCCTACGAGCAGTACTTC	CATVSYEQYF
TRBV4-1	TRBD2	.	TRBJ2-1	TGCGCCAGCAGCCAAGCTGGGGGGGGCAATGAGCAGTTCTTC	CASSQAGGGNEQFF
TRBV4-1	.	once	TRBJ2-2	TGCGCCAGCAGCCAAGAGGCGGGGGCGGACGGGGAGCTGTTTTTT	CASSQEAGADGELFF
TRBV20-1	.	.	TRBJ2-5	TGCAGTGCTAGTGAGCAAGAGACCCAGTACTTC	CSASEQETQYF
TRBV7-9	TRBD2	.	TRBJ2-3	TGTGCCAGCAGCTTAGCCCCAGGACTAGCGACAGATACGCAGTATTTT	CASSLAPGLATDTQYF
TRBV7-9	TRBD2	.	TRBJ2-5	TGTGCCAGCAGCTTAATAGCGGGAGGGTCGAAGACCCAGTACTTC	CASSLIAGGSKTQYF
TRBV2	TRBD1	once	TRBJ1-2	TGTGCCCCTACCCGGGACAGGGACGGCTACACCTTC	CAPTRDRDGYTF
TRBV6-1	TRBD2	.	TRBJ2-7	TGTGCCAGCAGTGTTCGGACTAGCGGGGGATCAGACGGGCAGTACTTC	CASSVRTSGGSDGQYF
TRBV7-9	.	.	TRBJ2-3	TGTGCCAGCAGCCCAGAAGGGGTCACAGATACGCAGTATTTT	CASSPEGVTDTQYF
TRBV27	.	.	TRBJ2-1	TGTGCCAGCAGACAAGACAGCTACAATGAGCAGTTCTTC	CASRQDSYNEQFF
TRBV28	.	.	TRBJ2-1	TGTGCCAGCATACGGGACAATGAGCAGTTCTTC	CASIRDNEQFF
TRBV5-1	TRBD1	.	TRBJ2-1	TGCGCCAGCAGCTTGGGACAGGGGACAAGGAATGAGCAGTTCTTC	CASSLGQGTRNEQFF
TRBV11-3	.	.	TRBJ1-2	TGTGCCAGCAGCTGCTGGCATTATTTCGACTATGGCTACACCTTC	CASSCWHYFDYGYTF
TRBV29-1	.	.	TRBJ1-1	TGCAGCGTTGCGTGGGTTTCAGGTCTCCGGGGCACTGAAGCTTTCTTT	CSVAWVSGLRGTEAFF
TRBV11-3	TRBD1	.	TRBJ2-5	TGTGCCAGCAGCCCCACAGGGGTACTAAACCAAGAGACCCAGTACTTC	CASSPTGVLNQETQYF
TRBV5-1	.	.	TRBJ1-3	TGCGCCAGCAGCGCGACCTCCGGGGGAGGGTCTGGAAACACCATATATTTT	CASSATSGGGSGNTIYF
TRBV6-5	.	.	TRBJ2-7	TGTGCCAGCAGTTACTCTCAATCCTACGAGCAGTACTTC	CASSYSQSYEQYF
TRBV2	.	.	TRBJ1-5	TGTGCCAGCAGTCGAGAGGGTACGGGCAATCAGCCCCAGCATTTT	CASSREGTGNQPQHF
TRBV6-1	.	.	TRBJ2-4	TGTGCCAGCAGGAGGGATTTAGCCAAAAACATTCAGTACTTC	CASRRDLAKNIQYF
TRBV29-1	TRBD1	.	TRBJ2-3	TGCAGCGTTGACGTACCGACAGGGTGGGTTCAGTATTTT	CSVDVPTGWVQYF
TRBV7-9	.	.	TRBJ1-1	TGTTCCAGCAGCCCTGGGGGGAATACTGAAGCTTTCTTT	CSSSPGGNTEAFF
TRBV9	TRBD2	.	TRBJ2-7	TGTGCCAGCAGCGCGGGCCGGGGACTAGTAATTGACGAGCAGTACTTC	CASSAGRGLVIDEQYF
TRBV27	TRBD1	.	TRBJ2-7	TGTGCCAGCAGGCCGGGACAGGTGGACTACGAGCAGTACTTC	CASRPGQVDYEQYF
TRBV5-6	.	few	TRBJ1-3	TGTGCCAGCAGCGAGTGGTTCTCTGGAAACACCATATATTTT	CASSEWFSGNTIYF
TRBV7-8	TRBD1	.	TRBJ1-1	TGTGCCAGCAGAGCCGGGACAGGGGGCTGGGGCACTGAAGCTTTCTTT	CASRAGTGGWGTEAFF
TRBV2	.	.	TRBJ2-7	TGTGCCAGCAAGGCGGACTTGAGCTCCTACGAGCAGTACTTC	CASKADLSSYEQYF
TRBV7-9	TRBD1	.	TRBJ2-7	TGTGCCAGCAGCCCCGGACAGGGGTTCCACGAGCAGTACTTC	CASSPGQGFHEQYF
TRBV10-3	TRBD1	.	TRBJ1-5	TGTGCCATCAGGAAAACAGGGGCCAATCAGCCCCAGCATTTT	CAIRKTGANQPQHF
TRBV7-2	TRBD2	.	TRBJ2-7	TGTGCCAGCACCCCGGGACTATCTTACGAGCAGTACTTC	CASTPGLSYEQYF
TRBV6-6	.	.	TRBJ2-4	TGTGCCAGCGAGTTGCCTGGTCAGGGTGGGAACATTCAGTACTTC	CASELPGQGGNIQYF
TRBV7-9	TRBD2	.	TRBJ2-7	TGTGCCAGCAGCTTAGAAGCGGGAGTAGGCGAGCAGTACTTC	CASSLEAGVGEQYF
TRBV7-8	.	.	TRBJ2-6	TGTGCCAGCAGCCCGAGGTTCAGGGGACGGACGTCTGGGGCCAACGTCCTGACTTTC	CASSPRFRGRTSGANVLTF
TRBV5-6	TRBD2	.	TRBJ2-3	TGTGCCAGCAGCCCACTAGCGGGAAACACAGATACGCAGTATTTT	CASSPLAGNTDTQYF
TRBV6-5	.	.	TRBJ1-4	TGTGCCAGCAGTCTCAGGGCCCTTAATGAAAAACTGTTTTTT	CASSLRALNEKLFF
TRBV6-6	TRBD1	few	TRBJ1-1	TGTGCCAGCGGCTTACAGGGGGCGCGAACTGAAGCTTTCTTT	CASGLQGARTEAFF
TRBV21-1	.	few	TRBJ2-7	TGTGCCAGCAGCAAAAACACGGGAGTCAGCTACGAGCAGTACTTC	CASSKNTGVSYEQYF